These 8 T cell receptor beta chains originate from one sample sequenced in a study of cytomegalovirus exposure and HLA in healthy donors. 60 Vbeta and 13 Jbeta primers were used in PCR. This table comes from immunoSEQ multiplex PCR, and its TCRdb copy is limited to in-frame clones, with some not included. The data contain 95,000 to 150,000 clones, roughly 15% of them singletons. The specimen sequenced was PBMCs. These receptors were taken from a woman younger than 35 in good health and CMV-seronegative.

CDR3: CSVVGWDRGEDTQYF. The DNA for the CDR3 is TGCAGCGTTGTCGGTTGGGACAGGGGGGAAGATACGCAGTATTTT. The chain uses TRBV29-1 and TRBJ2-3; 11 positions agree with TRBD1. Trimming took 4 bases from V and 5 from J; bases not matched to a gene: 8. The CDR3 runs to 15 residues. Per germline, CDR1 SQVTM and CDR2 ANQGSEA.

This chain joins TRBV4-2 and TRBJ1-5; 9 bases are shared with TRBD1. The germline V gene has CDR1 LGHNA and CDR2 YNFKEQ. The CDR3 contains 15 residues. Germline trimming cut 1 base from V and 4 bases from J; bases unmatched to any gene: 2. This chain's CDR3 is CASSQVGTGNQPQHF. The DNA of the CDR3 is TGTGCCAGCAGCCAAGTAGGGACAGGGAATCAGCCCCAGCATTTT.

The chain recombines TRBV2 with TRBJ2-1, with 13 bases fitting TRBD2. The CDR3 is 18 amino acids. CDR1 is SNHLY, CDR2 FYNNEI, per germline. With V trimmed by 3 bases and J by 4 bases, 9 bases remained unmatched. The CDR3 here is CASSDGLAGERAYNEQFF. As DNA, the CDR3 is TGTGCCAGCAGTGATGGACTAGCGGGAGAACGGGCTTACAATGAGCAGTTCTTC.

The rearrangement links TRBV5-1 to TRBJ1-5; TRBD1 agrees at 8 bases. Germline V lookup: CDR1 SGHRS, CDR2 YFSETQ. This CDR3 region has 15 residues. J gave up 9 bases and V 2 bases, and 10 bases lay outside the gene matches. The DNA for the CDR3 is TGCGCCAGCAGCTTACGGACAGGGTCCAGGCGGCCCCAGCATTTT. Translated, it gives CASSLRTGSRRPQHF.

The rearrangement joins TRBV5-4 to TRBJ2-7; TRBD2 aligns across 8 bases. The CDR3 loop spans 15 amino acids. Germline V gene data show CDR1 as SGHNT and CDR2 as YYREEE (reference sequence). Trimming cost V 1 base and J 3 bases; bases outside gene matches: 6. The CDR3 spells CASSLMTSAFYEQYF. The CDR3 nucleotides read TGTGCCAGCAGCTTGATGACTAGCGCCTTCTACGAGCAGTACTTC.

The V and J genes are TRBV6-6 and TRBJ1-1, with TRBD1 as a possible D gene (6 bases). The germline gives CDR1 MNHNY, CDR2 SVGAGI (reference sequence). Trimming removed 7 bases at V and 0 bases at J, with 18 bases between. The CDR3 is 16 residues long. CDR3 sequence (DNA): TGTGCCAGCAAACTAGGGGGGGGGCGAATGAACACTGAAGCTTTCTTT. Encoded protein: CASKLGGGRMNTEAFF.

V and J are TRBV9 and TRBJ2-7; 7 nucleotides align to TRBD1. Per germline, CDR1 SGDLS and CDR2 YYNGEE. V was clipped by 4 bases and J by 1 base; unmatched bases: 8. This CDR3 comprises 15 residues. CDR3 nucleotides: TGTGCCAGCAGCCCGGGACAGCCCACATCCTACGAGCAGTACTTC. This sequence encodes CASSPGQPTSYEQYF.

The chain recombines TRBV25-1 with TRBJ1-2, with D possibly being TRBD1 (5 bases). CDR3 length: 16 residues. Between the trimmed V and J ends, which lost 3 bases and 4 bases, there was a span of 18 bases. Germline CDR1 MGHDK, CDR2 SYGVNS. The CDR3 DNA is TGTGCCAGCAGTGACCCTAGGGGCGCAGCCACCTATGGCTACACCTTC. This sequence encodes CASSDPRGAATYGYTF.